A selection of T cell receptor beta chains follows, all from one sample in a study of identical twins. TCRdb ran MiXCR on the 5' RACE reads and lists one entry per CDR3 protein. This table holds 350,000 to 450,000 distinct CDR3 sequences, 18% found once. The sample taken for sequencing was naive T cells sorted from blood. All receptors derive from a man aged 45-60 years in good health. CDR3s include the opening cysteine and the closing phenylalanine or tryptophan. Fields, in order: D gene, V gene, clone size, J gene, CDR3 protein, CDR3 DNA. D genes are given only for firm matches. Expanded clones are given a class, and other clones once, few, many or no size at all.

>TRBD2|TRBV28|NA|TRBJ2-3
CASSLGSGSNTDTQYF
TGTGCCAGCAGCCTGGGTAGCGGGAGCAACACAGATACGCAGTATTTT
>NA|TRBV20-1|few|TRBJ2-2
CSARDPGAGELFF
TGCAGTGCTAGAGATCCAGGGGCCGGGGAGCTGTTTTTT
>TRBD1|TRBV5-1|NA|TRBJ1-1
CASSVGQGVGAWEAFF
TGCGCCAGCAGCGTGGGACAGGGAGTGGGGGCTTGGGAAGCTTTCTTT
>NA|TRBV20-1|few|TRBJ2-7
CSARDVRESSYEQYF
TGCAGTGCTAGAGATGTACGGGAGTCCTCCTACGAGCAGTACTTC
>NA|TRBV18|NA|TRBJ2-2
CASSPPGVRTGELFF
TGTGCCAGCTCACCACCCGGCGTACGCACCGGGGAGCTGTTTTTT
>NA|TRBV7-9|NA|TRBJ2-1
CASSPWGRSEQFF
TGTGCCAGCAGCCCTTGGGGCAGGTCTGAGCAGTTCTTC
>NA|TRBV20-1|many|TRBJ2-7
CSARVPGRNEQYF
TGCAGTGCTAGAGTCCCAGGGAGAAACGAGCAGTACTTC
>TRBD1|TRBV19|NA|TRBJ2-7
CASSPGLIAGTETYEQYF
TGTGCCAGTAGCCCCGGGCTCATAGCCGGGACAGAGACCTACGAGCAGTACTTC
>TRBD2|TRBV20-1|NA|TRBJ2-3
CSASTSYFYTQYF
TGCAGTGCTTCGACTAGCTACTTTTATACGCAGTATTTT
>TRBD1|TRBV5-6|NA|TRBJ2-5
CASSLDGQGANKPGETQYF
TGTGCCAGCAGCTTGGACGGTCAGGGGGCGAATAAACCAGGGGAGACCCAGTACTTC
>TRBD2|TRBV29-1|NA|TRBJ2-1
CSVPESGSANEQFF
TGCAGCGTCCCCGAAAGCGGGAGCGCCAATGAGCAGTTCTTC
>NA|TRBV4-2|many|TRBJ2-3
CASSQATGIVGSDTQYF
TGTGCCAGCAGCCAGGCTACAGGGATAGTAGGGTCAGATACGCAGTATTTT
>NA|TRBV5-6|NA|TRBJ2-7
CASSFSGVYEQYF
TGTGCCAGCAGCTTCTCAGGCGTCTACGAGCAGTACTTC
>NA|TRBV20-1|NA|TRBJ1-2
CSARDWKQGGYTF
TGCAGTGCTAGAGATTGGAAACAGGGCGGCTACACCTTC
>TRBD1|TRBV4-2|NA|TRBJ1-5
CASSQDTGQGRNQPQHF
TGTGCCAGCAGCCAAGATACGGGACAGGGGCGCAATCAGCCCCAGCATTTT
>TRBD2|TRBV29-1|few|TRBJ2-3
CSVTTSGRPTDTQYF
TGCAGCGTCACCACTAGCGGGAGACCCACAGATACGCAGTATTTT
>NA|TRBV12-3/TRBV12-4|few|TRBJ2-2
CATTGLNTGELFF
TGTGCCACAACAGGGTTGAACACCGGGGAGCTGTTTTTT
>NA|TRBV5-1|few|TRBJ2-3
CASSLWAFTDTQYF
TGCGCCAGCAGCTTGTGGGCTTTTACAGATACGCAGTATTTT
>NA|TRBV19|NA|TRBJ1-1
CASSRSWNTEAFF
TGTGCCAGTAGTCGGAGTTGGAACACTGAAGCTTTCTTT
>TRBD1|TRBV7-2|NA|TRBJ2-1
CASSPGTDTYNEQFF
TGTGCCAGCAGCCCGGGGACAGACACCTACAATGAGCAGTTCTTC
>TRBD1|TRBV4-2|few|TRBJ1-1
CASSQGLSRGAEAFF
TGTGCCAGCAGCCAAGGCCTCTCCAGGGGGGCTGAAGCTTTCTTT
>NA|TRBV7-2|many|TRBJ2-1
CASSLPSNNEQFF
TGTGCCAGCAGCTTACCCTCCAACAATGAGCAGTTCTTC
>NA|TRBV7-9|few|TRBJ2-7
CASSLKTDSYEQYF
TGTGCCAGCAGCTTAAAAACAGACTCCTACGAGCAGTACTTC
>TRBD2|TRBV6-2/TRBV6-3|NA|TRBJ2-2
CASSYSSGGAWNTGELFF
TGTGCCAGCAGCTACTCTAGCGGGGGGGCCTGGAACACCGGGGAGCTGTTTTTT
>NA|TRBV7-6|NA|TRBJ2-5
CASSLWGADNDETQYF
TGTGCCAGCAGCTTATGGGGGGCCGATAATGACGAGACCCAGTACTTC
>NA|TRBV7-2|few|TRBJ2-1
CASSPLVANEQFF
TGTGCCAGCAGCCCACTAGTCGCCAATGAGCAGTTCTTC
>TRBD2|TRBV6-2/TRBV6-3|many|TRBJ2-1
CASLPPGGRDEQFF
TGTGCCAGCTTACCCCCGGGAGGGCGGGATGAGCAGTTCTTC
>TRBD1|TRBV5-1|NA|TRBJ1-1
CASSLSGQGFTEAFF
TGCGCCAGCAGCTTGAGTGGACAGGGGTTCACTGAAGCTTTCTTT
>NA|TRBV10-3|few|TRBJ2-5
CAISGLEQETQYF
TGTGCCATCAGCGGACTGGAACAAGAGACCCAGTACTTC
>NA|TRBV10-3|many|TRBJ2-3
CAISVSGYADTQYF
TGTGCCATCAGTGTATCCGGGTACGCAGATACGCAGTATTTT
>NA|TRBV5-6|few|TRBJ1-2
CASSLTPQNYGYTF
TGTGCCAGCAGCTTGACGCCCCAAAACTATGGCTACACCTTC
>NA|TRBV5-1|many|TRBJ2-7
CASRFSQGTHEQYF
TGCGCCAGCAGATTTTCGCAGGGTACCCACGAGCAGTACTTC
>NA|TRBV19|NA|TRBJ2-2
CASNVVLQPNTGELFF
TGTGCCAGTAATGTCGTCCTACAACCGAACACCGGGGAGCTGTTTTTT
>NA|TRBV11-2|NA|TRBJ2-1
CASSSTSDRDSLNEQFF
TGTGCCAGCAGCTCAACTTCCGATCGGGACTCCCTCAATGAGCAGTTCTTC
>TRBD2|TRBV7-9|NA|TRBJ2-3
CASSLAREAGGTDTQYF
TGTGCCAGCAGCTTAGCGCGGGAAGCGGGGGGCACAGATACGCAGTATTTT
>NA|TRBV27|NA|TRBJ2-1
CASSLGHRGLSNEQFF
TGTGCCAGCAGTTTAGGGCACAGGGGACTTTCCAATGAGCAGTTCTTC
>NA|TRBV12-3/TRBV12-4|many|TRBJ2-1
CASSSDMGSSYNEQFF
TGTGCCAGCAGTAGTGACATGGGGAGCTCCTACAATGAGCAGTTCTTC
>NA|TRBV7-2|few|TRBJ2-5
CASSLVSLKGEETQYF
TGTGCCAGCAGCTTAGTTTCGTTGAAGGGGGAAGAGACCCAGTACTTC
>NA|TRBV21-1|many|TRBJ1-2
CASSSRQHLNYGYTF
TGTGCCAGCAGCAGTAGACAGCACCTTAACTATGGCTACACCTTC
>NA|TRBV29-1|NA|TRBJ2-1
CSVGTRNWDEQFF
TGCAGCGTCGGGACTCGCAATTGGGATGAGCAGTTCTTC
>NA|TRBV29-1|NA|TRBJ2-3
CSVDRQADTQYF
TGCAGCGTTGACCGCCAGGCAGATACGCAGTATTTT
>NA|TRBV28|many|TRBJ1-1
CASSLPSEPNTEAFF
TGTGCCAGCAGTTTACCTTCGGAACCGAACACTGAAGCTTTCTTT
>NA|TRBV7-9|NA|TRBJ2-7
CASSQSPGLSYEQYF
TGTGCCAGCAGCCAAAGTCCGGGCCTCTCCTACGAGCAGTACTTC
>NA|TRBV4-1|NA|TRBJ2-2
CASSQEVGELFF
TGCGCCAGCAGCCAGGAAGTCGGGGAGCTGTTTTTT
>TRBD1|TRBV29-1|many|TRBJ2-7
CSVLHRGTYEQYF
TGCAGCGTCCTTCACAGGGGAACCTACGAGCAGTACTTC
>TRBD1|TRBV20-1|few|TRBJ1-1
CSAPDRLLNTEAFF
TGCAGTGCTCCGGACAGGTTGCTGAACACTGAAGCTTTCTTT
>NA|TRBV5-1|few|TRBJ2-3
CASSLVQPTDTQYF
TGCGCCAGCAGCTTGGTACAGCCCACAGATACGCAGTATTTT
>NA|TRBV6-1|many|TRBJ2-1
CASTPYEGEQFF
TGTGCCAGCACCCCATACGAAGGGGAGCAGTTCTTC
>TRBD1|TRBV6-5|NA|TRBJ2-6
CASSWGQGYSGANVLTF
TGTGCCAGCAGTTGGGGACAGGGTTACTCTGGGGCCAACGTCCTGACTTTC
>NA|TRBV5-1|NA|TRBJ1-2
CASSVGGQDNANYGYTF
TGCGCCAGCAGCGTTGGGGGCCAGGACAACGCTAACTATGGCTACACCTTC
>NA|TRBV15|few|TRBJ1-1
CATSPEWGRTEAFF
TGTGCCACCAGCCCTGAGTGGGGAAGGACTGAAGCTTTCTTT
>TRBD2|TRBV20-1|NA|TRBJ2-5
CSARPGLAGFWETQYF
TGCAGTGCTAGACCGGGACTAGCGGGATTCTGGGAGACCCAGTACTTC
>NA|TRBV6-6|many|TRBJ1-4
CATKSTSEKLFF
TGTGCCACCAAATCAACCAGTGAAAAACTGTTTTTT
>TRBD1|TRBV5-1|few|TRBJ1-4
CASSFRGQPEKLFF
TGCGCCAGCAGCTTTAGGGGACAGCCCGAAAAACTGTTTTTT